Shown below are 7 T cell receptor beta chains from a single sample sequenced in a study of T cell changes during pregnancy in multiple sclerosis (dated by TCRdb to about 2019). To prepare the library, the immunoSEQ multiplex PCR assay was applied. TCRdb provides this immuneACCESS table in a form limited to in-frame rearrangements. Some clones are lacking; in checked studies, under half of them reflect an unresolved V gene, and why the rest are absent is not known. The sample table shows tens of thousands of clones, and approximately 92% are seen once. The biggest ten clones account for less than 4% of the sample. The sequencing used CD8+ T cells from peripheral blood mononuclear cells, collected in the third trimester of pregnancy. Receptors were obtained from a female donor in good health, enrolled as a control in a pregnancy study.

The V and J genes are TRBV7-6 and TRBJ2-7, with TRBD2 matching 8 bases. The CDR3 loop spans 15 amino acids. The germline V gene has CDR1 SGHVS and CDR2 FNYEAQ. V trimming: 2 bases; J trimming: 0 bases; junction bases outside the gene matches: 3. The CDR3 sequence: CASSLSAGGSYEQYF. The DNA for the CDR3 is TGTGCCAGCAGCTTATCGGCGGGGGGCTCCTACGAGCAGTACTTC.

The chain employs TRBV4-3 and TRBJ2-2; TRBD2 matches at 11 bases. The trim removed 4 bases at V and 7 bases at J, leaving 11 bases unmatched. Germline CDR1 LGHNA, CDR2 YSLEER. CDR3 length: 17 residues. In DNA, the CDR3 is TGCGCCAGCAGCCGGGGAGTAGCGGGGGGGTTGAACGGGGAGCTGTTTTTT. This encodes CASSRGVAGGLNGELFF.

The V call is TRBV30, the J call TRBJ1-1; tentative D call: TRBD1 (5 bases). The CDR3 sequence is 14 residues long. V was trimmed by 2 bases and J by 1 base, leaving 11 bases between them. Germline V gene data show CDR1 as GTSNPN and CDR2 as SVGIG (reference sequence). CDR3: CAWSWGVGNTEAFF. DNA for the CDR3: TGTGCCTGGAGTTGGGGCGTCGGGAACACTGAAGCTTTCTTT.

The V and J genes are TRBV6-5 and TRBJ1-1; D might be TRBD1 (5 bases). V was clipped by 2 bases and J by 11 bases, with 12 bases between them. Germline assignment: CDR1 MNHEY and CDR2 SVGAGI. This CDR3 is 12 amino acids long. The CDR3 bases are TGTGCCAGCAGTTACCCGGCGGGGGAGGCTTTCTTT. The encoded protein is CASSYPAGEAFF.

The chain employs TRBV29-1 and TRBJ2-1; 10 nucleotides line up with TRBD2. V was clipped by 3 bases and J by 3 bases; unmatched bases: 5. From germline, CDR1 is SQVTM and CDR2 ANQGSEA. The CDR3 contains 15 residues. For the CDR3, the DNA is TGCAGCGTTGATGGTTCTAGCGGGGGCTACAATGAGCAGTTCTTC. Translated: CSVDGSSGGYNEQFF.

V gene TRBV7-9 combines with J gene TRBJ2-1; 8 bases match TRBD1. The CDR3 length is 17 residues. CDR1 and CDR2 (germline): SEHNR, FQNEAQ (reference sequence). With 0 bases clipped from V and 4 bases from J, the junction kept 8 bases outside the gene matches. This chain's CDR3 is CASSLALDRDKYNEQFF. Written as DNA, the CDR3 is TGTGCCAGCAGCTTAGCGCTGGACAGGGACAAATACAATGAGCAGTTCTTC.

This clone was counted once. The rearrangement joins TRBV5-1 to TRBJ1-1, with 9 nucleotides matching TRBD1. After removal of 0 bases from V and 3 bases from J, the junction contained 0 bases not matched to a gene. Germline lookup yields CDR1 SGHRS and CDR2 YFSETQ. The length of the CDR3 is 14 residues. CDR3 protein: CASSLGTGDTEAFF. CDR3 bases: TGCGCCAGCAGCTTGGGGACAGGGGACACTGAAGCTTTCTTT. Full variable domain (rest looked up from reference TRBV5-1 and TRBJ1-1): KAGVTQTPRYLIKTRGQQVTLSCSPISGHRSVSWYQQTPGQGLQFLFEYFSETQRNKGNFPGRFSGRQFSNSRSEMNVSTLELGDSALYLCASSLGTGDTEAFFGQGTRLTVV.